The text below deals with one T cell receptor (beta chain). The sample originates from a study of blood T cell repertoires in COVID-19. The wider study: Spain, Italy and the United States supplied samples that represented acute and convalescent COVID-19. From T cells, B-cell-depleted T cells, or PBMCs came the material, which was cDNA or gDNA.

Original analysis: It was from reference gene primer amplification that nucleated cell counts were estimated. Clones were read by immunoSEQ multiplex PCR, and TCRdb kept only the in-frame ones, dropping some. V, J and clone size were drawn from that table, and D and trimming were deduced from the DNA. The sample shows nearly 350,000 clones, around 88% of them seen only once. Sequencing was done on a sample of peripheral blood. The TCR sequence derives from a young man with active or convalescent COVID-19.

CDR3 coding DNA: TGTGCCAGCAGCTCCCTAGCGGGAGGGGGTTACAATGAGCAGTTCTTC. Residues: CASSSLAGGGYNEQFF. The chain links TRBV7-8 to TRBJ2-1, with TRBD2 matching 12 bases. Losses at the gene ends were 4 bases for V and 4 bases for J; bases not matched to a gene: 5. The germline CDR1 and CDR2 sequences are SGHVS and FQNEAQ. CDR3 length: 16 residues.